This entry lists 14 T cell receptor beta chains sequenced from one sample in a study of shared clonotypes between healthy human individuals. Some clones are missing from TCRdb's copy, which holds only in-frame ones; the method was immunoSEQ multiplex PCR. The table includes about 180,000 clones, approximately 95% detected once. Sequencing was carried out using naive CD4+ T cells sorted from blood. As for subset: CD45RA+ positively selected. The receptors here all came from a woman aged 25 to 39 in good health.

The chain recombines TRBV11-2 with TRBJ1-1, with D tentatively TRBD1 (5 bases). The V gene lost 3 bases and the J gene lost 5 bases, with 10 bases spanning the gap. The CDR3 covers 13 residues. Germline V lookup: CDR1 SGHAT, CDR2 FQNNGV. CDR3 bases: TGTGCCAGCAGCTTCCCCGGGGGAACTGAAGCTTTCTTT. Translating it yields CASSFPGGTEAFF.

V usage is TRBV5-1 and J usage is TRBJ2-7; D call uncertain. Germline values: CDR1 SGHRS, CDR2 YFSETQ. V was shortened by 4 bases and J by 5 bases, with 19 bases between the two germline ends. This CDR3 spans 15 amino acids. The DNA of the CDR3 is TGCGCCAGCAGCCTTGCCTCGGACGGGCTGAACGAGCAGTACTTC. Protein sequence: CASSLASDGLNEQYF.

The V gene is TRBV5-4, the J gene TRBJ2-5; TRBD2 is a possible D gene (6 bases). Trimming pared 3 bases from V and 5 bases from J, leaving 14 bases between. This CDR3 is 14 amino acids long. Per germline, CDR1 SGHNT and CDR2 YYREEE (reference sequence). CDR3 in DNA: TGTGCCAGCAGCTATGCGGGAAGGATGGAGACCCAGTACTTC. Translation: CASSYAGRMETQYF.

This chain links TRBV15 with TRBJ2-5, with D possibly TRBD2 on 6 matching bases. Per germline, CDR1 LNHNV and CDR2 YYDKDF (reference sequence). The CDR3 consists of 15 residues. V was pared by 0 bases and J by 4 bases, with 12 bases between. For the CDR3, the DNA is TGTGCCACCAGCAGAGACTTGGGGGGACGAGAGACCCAGTACTTC. Amino acid sequence: CATSRDLGGRETQYF.

J is TRBJ2-7 and V is TRBV5-8; D is ambiguous. The ends were cut back, 4 bases at V and 4 bases at J, with 9 bases in the middle. Germline V gene sequence: CDR1 SGHTS, CDR2 YDEGEE. The CDR3 totals 12 residues. CDR3 amino acids: CASSRRLYEQYF. For the CDR3, the DNA is TGTGCCAGCAGCAGGCGGTTATACGAGCAGTACTTC.

The chain recombines TRBV11-2 with TRBJ2-7; possibly TRBD2 for D (6 bases). V was shortened by 6 bases and J by 3 bases, with 21 bases between the two germline ends. The germline CDR1 and CDR2 sequences are SGHAT and FQNNGV. This CDR3 is 16 amino acids long. CDR3 coding DNA: TGTGCCAGCAGGCCCCCCTACGCAAGGGGACTCTACGAGCAGTACTTC. It specifies CASRPPYARGLYEQYF.

This clone was detected only once. This rearrangement joins TRBV5-6 to TRBJ1-3, with D uncertain. The germline CDR1 and CDR2 sequences are SGHDT and YYEEEE. The CDR3 has 15 amino acids. Trimming removed 5 bases at V and 2 bases at J, with 14 bases between. As DNA, the CDR3 is TGTGCCAGCAGTCTACAGCAAGTGGCTGGAAACACCATATATTTT. As protein: CASSLQQVAGNTIYF. Drawing the rest from reference TRBV5-6 and TRBJ1-3, the complete variable domain is DAGVTQSPTHLIKTRGQQVTLRCSPKSGHDTVSWYQQALGQGPQFIFQYYEEEERQRGNFPDRFSGHQFPNYSSELNVNALLLGDSALYLCASSLQQVAGNTIYFGEGSWLTVV.

The chain has TRBV6-1 and TRBJ2-7; D is uncertain. Germline CDR1 and CDR2: MNHNS and SASEGT. Deletions cut 6 bases from V and 5 bases from J, with 11 bases between. The CDR3 is made up of 12 amino acids. CDR3 DNA sequence: TGTGCCAGCAGGGCTCACAGAAACGAGCAGTACTTC. It translates to CASRAHRNEQYF.

The chain links TRBV6-1 to TRBJ1-2; tentatively, D is TRBD1 (5 bases). Trimming shortened V by 6 bases and J by 10 bases, and 18 bases separated the two germline ends. Germline CDR1 and CDR2: MNHNS and SASEGT. The CDR3 length is 13 residues. This chain's CDR3 is CASRFTVGTVYTF. The CDR3 DNA follows: TGTGCCAGCAGATTTACGGTAGGGACTGTCTACACCTTC.

The V and J genes are TRBV28 and TRBJ1-5; 7 bases are shared with TRBD1. Germline V lookup: CDR1 MDHEN, CDR2 SYDVKM. The CDR3 consists of 17 residues. V lost 5 bases and J lost 0; bases outside the gene matches: 10. Here the CDR3 reads CASSEPTGPYSNQPQHF. DNA for the CDR3: TGTGCCAGCAGTGAACCGACAGGGCCTTATAGCAATCAGCCCCAGCATTTT.

The chain has TRBV7-7 and TRBJ2-5; D may be TRBD1 (5 bases). Per germline, CDR1 SSHAT and CDR2 FNYEAQ (reference sequence). Trimming took 5 bases from V and 1 from J, leaving 14 bases between them. The CDR3 sequence is 15 residues long. The CDR3 here is CASSPDRGFQETQYF. Written as DNA, the CDR3 is TGTGCCAGCAGCCCCGACAGAGGATTCCAAGAGACCCAGTACTTC.

This clone has a single count. The chain uses TRBV5-8 and TRBJ2-1; TRBD2 aligns across 9 bases. After removal of 2 bases from V and 4 bases from J, the junction contained 4 bases not matched to a gene. Per germline, CDR1 SGHTS and CDR2 YDEGEE. CDR3 length: 15 amino acids. The CDR3 reads CASSFPSGEYNEQFF. The CDR3 DNA follows: TGTGCCAGCAGCTTCCCTAGCGGGGAGTACAATGAGCAGTTCTTC.

The count of this clone is one. The genes are TRBV30 and TRBJ1-4; D gene ambiguous. V was cut by 0 bases and J by 2 bases, with 13 bases left in between. Germline CDR1 reads GTSNPN; CDR2 reads SVGIG (reference sequence). The CDR3 totals 16 residues. Here the CDR3 DNA reads TGTGCCTGGAGTGTTCTAGGCCTCGCGACTAATGAAAAACTGTTTTTT. It yields the protein CAWSVLGLATNEKLFF. Filled out from reference TRBV30 and TRBJ1-4, the complete variable domain reads SQTIHQWPATLVQPVGSPLSLECTVEGTSNPNLYWYRQAAGRGLQLLFYSVGIGQISSEVPQNLSASRPQDRQFILSSKKLLLSDSGFYLCAWSVLGLATNEKLFFGSGTQLSVL.

V and J are TRBV6-5 and TRBJ1-1; no clear D gene. The CDR3 extends over 12 amino acids. CDR1 and CDR2 from the germline V gene are MNHEY and SVGAGI. Trimming removed 7 bases at V and 4 bases at J, with 10 bases between. Here the CDR3 DNA reads TGTGCCAGCACTAACAGTGGCACTGAAGCTTTCTTT. This sequence encodes CASTNSGTEAFF.